This T cell receptor beta chain emerged from a study of cytomegalovirus exposure and HLA in healthy donors. General observations from the study: Reportedly, a later analysis found an Asian-associated ancestry cluster had fewer N-insertions than the approximately 700-donor mean.

PCR used 60 Vbeta primers and 13 Jbeta primers. The table came from immunoSEQ multiplex PCR; TCRdb's copy has only in-frame clones and leaves some out. The profile covers fewer than 250,000 clones, with roughly 85% appearing a single time and 1.5% to 2% taken by the ten largest. In the case of this clone: Its antigen is unidentified.

CDR3 length equals 14 residues. V dropped 5 bases and J dropped 3 bases, with 11 bases sitting between them. In germline, CDR1 is SGHVS, CDR2 FNYEAQ. Sequenced sample: PBMCs. This chain uses TRBV7-6 with TRBJ2-1; the D gene is possibly TRBD2 (6 bases). The clonotype originates from a male donor in good health and CMV-seronegative. CDR3 sequence reads: CASSPPGDYNEQFF. In DNA, the CDR3 is TGTGCCAGCAGCCCCCCGGGGGACTACAATGAGCAGTTCTTC.